A selection of T cell receptor beta chains follows, all from one sample in a study of blood T cells in healthy people across ages. TCRdb independently ran MiXCR on the 5' RACE reads; one entry per CDR3 protein. The sample contains about a million distinct CDR3 sequences, roughly 51% of which appear only once. The sample was blood. The receptors come from a woman aged 55-75 years in good health. CDR3s leave out the opening cysteine and the closing phenylalanine or tryptophan. A D gene is named only where the DNA matches it firmly. Expanded clones get a size class; other rows say once, few or many, or leave the size out.

NA NA TRBJ2-7 TRBV20-1 SARDAARATPYEQY
TRBD2 once TRBJ2-1 TRBV3-1 ASSQLAGGFNGQF
NA NA NA TRBV27 ASSSRLTYNEQY
NA NA TRBJ2-5 TRBV7-9 ASSLGPEGTQY
TRBD1 NA NA TRBV7-2 ASSLAGTGAAYEQY
TRBD1 few TRBJ2-7 TRBV15 ATSRDRGQLYEQY
NA NA TRBJ2-1 TRBV10-3 AISELTNEQF
NA NA NA TRBV6-2/TRBV6-3 ASAPVTPYEQY
TRBD1 few TRBJ1-2 TRBV4-2 ASSQGVGGTWGYT
NA NA TRBJ1-1 TRBV3-1 ASSQGFVSTEAF
NA NA NA TRBV9 ASSVARTAYNEQY
TRBD2 once TRBJ2-5 TRBV27 ASGSGRTETQY
TRBD1 NA NA TRBV7-2 ASSKGTEETQY
NA NA TRBJ2-5 TRBV7-3 ASSQVGLYQETQY
NA NA NA TRBV3-1 ASSHRGHPMDEQY
NA few TRBJ2-5 TRBV11-2 ASSVGAQETQY
NA NA TRBJ2-6 TRBV20-1 SASPLISGANVLT
NA NA TRBJ2-1 TRBV5-1 ASSLSQRYNEQF
NA NA TRBJ2-7 TRBV20-1 SARPQEPSYEQY
TRBD2 NA TRBJ2-1 TRBV7-9 ASSSLLGLASNNEQF
TRBD2 few TRBJ2-5 TRBV5-1 ASSLTSGSKETQY
NA NA TRBJ1-1 TRBV2 ASSEEQYTEAF
TRBD2 NA TRBJ2-1 TRBV20-1 SARVWTSGRVREQF
TRBD2 NA NA TRBV7-9 ASSVTAGESETQY
TRBD2 NA TRBJ2-5 TRBV20-1 SLTGGGPQETQY
NA NA TRBJ2-3 TRBV7-2 ASSLGTPLDTQY
NA many TRBJ2-5 TRBV10-3 AISDIEETQY
NA NA TRBJ2-7 TRBV6-2/TRBV6-3 ASSSGRNPDEQY
NA once TRBJ2-5 TRBV30 AWNSGPRRTQY
NA NA TRBJ2-1 TRBV7-7 ASSRGISSYNEQF
NA NA TRBJ2-1 TRBV29-1 SVDRQGEQF
NA NA NA TRBV2 ASREVSEQY
NA few TRBJ2-7 TRBV28 ASSLGGLGEQY
NA few TRBJ2-5 TRBV4-1 ASSQAPSRQETQY
NA NA TRBJ2-4 TRBV15 ATSRVGTGEPGNIQY
NA few TRBJ2-2 TRBV6-1 ASVSSSAGELF
TRBD1 few TRBJ2-7 TRBV4-3 ASSLRTGFSYEQY
TRBD1 NA TRBJ2-1 TRBV27 ASSAGTGINEQF
NA NA TRBJ2-5 TRBV3-1 TSSNPGQTSQATQY